A selection of T cell receptor beta chains follows, all from one sample in a study of blood T cell repertoires in COVID-19. Produced via immunoSEQ multiplex PCR; TCRdb's table is partial and in-frame only. Of some 250,000 clones in the sample, 84% were seen once. The sample comprised peripheral blood. The receptors were gathered from a man aged 55 to 70 with acute or convalescent COVID-19. The CDR3 runs from the conserved cysteine through the conserved F or W. The D gene is left open where the match is weak. Size is omitted from some rows. Given values are once, few, many or a class for expanded clones.

j_gene: TRBJ2-2; d_gene: TRBD1; v_gene: TRBV2; abundance: NA; CDR3aa: CASSPGTGNTGELFF; CDR3nt: TGTGCCAGCAGCCCCGGGACAGGGAACACCGGGGAGCTGTTTTTT
j_gene: TRBJ2-3; d_gene: NA; v_gene: TRBV21-1; abundance: NA; CDR3aa: CASSKRVRGEGDTQYF; CDR3nt: TGTGCCAGCAGCAAAAGGGTCAGGGGAGAAGGGGATACGCAGTATTTT
j_gene: TRBJ1-6; d_gene: TRBD1; v_gene: TRBV9; abundance: once; CDR3aa: CASSAATGEDSPLHF; CDR3nt: TGTGCCAGCAGCGCCGCGACAGGGGAGGATTCACCCCTCCACTTT
j_gene: TRBJ2-2; d_gene: TRBD2; v_gene: TRBV27; abundance: few; CDR3aa: CASGSALAGGPGELFF; CDR3nt: TGTGCCAGCGGCTCGGCACTAGCGGGAGGCCCCGGGGAGCTGTTTTTT
j_gene: TRBJ2-7; d_gene: TRBD1; v_gene: TRBV5-5; abundance: NA; CDR3aa: CASSQGANEQYF; CDR3nt: TGTGCCAGCAGCCAGGGGGCTAACGAGCAGTACTTC
j_gene: TRBJ1-1; d_gene: TRBD1; v_gene: TRBV5-6; abundance: NA; CDR3aa: CASSSRDRGNTEAFF; CDR3nt: TGTGCCAGCAGCTCCCGGGACAGGGGGAACACTGAAGCTTTCTTT
j_gene: TRBJ1-1; d_gene: NA; v_gene: TRBV6-1; abundance: NA; CDR3aa: CASSETNRGGTEAFF; CDR3nt: TGTGCCAGCAGTGAAACGAATAGGGGGGGCACTGAAGCTTTCTTT
j_gene: TRBJ2-1; d_gene: NA; v_gene: TRBV18; abundance: NA; CDR3aa: CASSPNTAGQNEQFF; CDR3nt: TGTGCCAGCTCACCCAATACCGCCGGACAGAATGAGCAGTTCTTC
j_gene: TRBJ2-1; d_gene: NA; v_gene: TRBV7-9; abundance: NA; CDR3aa: CASSPGVDNEQFF; CDR3nt: TGTGCCAGCAGCCCAGGGGTAGACAATGAGCAGTTCTTC
j_gene: TRBJ2-1; d_gene: TRBD2; v_gene: TRBV19; abundance: NA; CDR3aa: CASSLLAGVTNEQFF; CDR3nt: TGTGCCAGTAGTTTATTAGCGGGAGTTACCAATGAGCAGTTCTTC
j_gene: TRBJ2-2; d_gene: TRBD2; v_gene: TRBV9; abundance: NA; CDR3aa: CASSPHPGLAKDTGELFF; CDR3nt: TGTGCCAGCAGCCCCCACCCTGGACTAGCGAAAGACACCGGGGAGCTGTTTTTT
j_gene: TRBJ2-1; d_gene: TRBD2; v_gene: TRBV9; abundance: NA; CDR3aa: CASSVALAGGSEQFF; CDR3nt: TGTGCCAGCAGCGTAGCACTAGCGGGAGGTAGTGAGCAGTTCTTC
j_gene: TRBJ2-5; d_gene: TRBD1; v_gene: TRBV14; abundance: NA; CDR3aa: CASSQRPGQAHLGTQYF; CDR3nt: TGTGCCAGCAGCCAAAGGCCAGGACAGGCCCACCTCGGGACCCAGTACTTC
j_gene: TRBJ2-5; d_gene: TRBD1; v_gene: TRBV12-3/TRBV12-4; abundance: NA; CDR3aa: CASSAGGGETQYF; CDR3nt: TGTGCCAGCAGTGCAGGGGGCGGAGAGACCCAGTACTTC
j_gene: TRBJ2-2; d_gene: TRBD2; v_gene: TRBV11-2; abundance: NA; CDR3aa: CASSRTSGRASTGELFF; CDR3nt: TGTGCCAGCAGTCGGACTAGCGGGAGGGCCTCCACCGGGGAGCTGTTTTTT
j_gene: TRBJ1-1; d_gene: NA; v_gene: TRBV12-5; abundance: NA; CDR3aa: CASGFPGTPASEAFF; CDR3nt: TGTGCTAGTGGTTTCCCCGGGACACCCGCATCCGAAGCTTTCTTT
j_gene: TRBJ2-1; d_gene: TRBD2; v_gene: TRBV5-1; abundance: NA; CDR3aa: CASSYRTSYNEQFF; CDR3nt: TGCGCCAGCAGCTACCGGACTAGCTACAATGAGCAGTTCTTC
j_gene: TRBJ2-3; d_gene: NA; v_gene: TRBV3-1/TRBV3-2; abundance: NA; CDR3aa: CASSQGLNERDTQYF; CDR3nt: TGTGCCAGCAGCCAAGGCCTTAACGAGAGAGATACGCAGTATTTT
j_gene: TRBJ1-1; d_gene: TRBD1; v_gene: TRBV19; abundance: NA; CDR3aa: CASEATGSQLGDLNTEAFF; CDR3nt: TGTGCCAGTGAGGCGACAGGGAGCCAGCTAGGCGATTTGAACACTGAAGCTTTCTTT
j_gene: TRBJ2-3; d_gene: TRBD2; v_gene: TRBV27; abundance: NA; CDR3aa: CASSSRGLAGVPYTDTQYF; CDR3nt: TGTGCCAGCAGTTCCCGAGGACTAGCGGGAGTACCCTACACAGATACGCAGTATTTT
j_gene: TRBJ1-2; d_gene: TRBD1; v_gene: TRBV6-5; abundance: NA; CDR3aa: CASRLTGVHGYTF; CDR3nt: TGTGCCAGCAGATTGACAGGGGTCCATGGCTACACCTTC
j_gene: TRBJ1-2; d_gene: NA; v_gene: TRBV2; abundance: NA; CDR3aa: CARSEGQGYGYTF; CDR3nt: TGTGCCAGGTCCGAAGGGCAGGGCTATGGCTACACCTTC
j_gene: TRBJ1-1; d_gene: NA; v_gene: TRBV3-1/TRBV3-2; abundance: NA; CDR3aa: CASSQAGRITEAFF; CDR3nt: TGTGCCAGCAGCCAAGCAGGGCGGATCACTGAAGCTTTCTTT
j_gene: TRBJ1-2; d_gene: TRBD1; v_gene: TRBV2; abundance: NA; CDR3aa: CASRGTGGEDYGYTF; CDR3nt: TGTGCCAGCCGAGGGACAGGGGGCGAGGACTATGGCTACACCTTC
j_gene: TRBJ2-3; d_gene: TRBD1; v_gene: TRBV5-1; abundance: NA; CDR3aa: CASSLVSGGEAQYF; CDR3nt: TGCGCCAGCAGCTTGGTGTCAGGGGGCGAGGCGCAGTATTTT
j_gene: TRBJ1-3; d_gene: TRBD1; v_gene: TRBV5-5; abundance: NA; CDR3aa: CASSFRDREVNTIYF; CDR3nt: TGTGCCAGCAGCTTCCGGGACAGGGAAGTAAACACCATATATTTT
j_gene: TRBJ2-1; d_gene: TRBD2; v_gene: TRBV7-9; abundance: NA; CDR3aa: CASSPGTSSGNEQFF; CDR3nt: TGTGCCAGCAGCCCCGGGACTAGCTCGGGCAATGAGCAGTTCTTC
j_gene: TRBJ1-5; d_gene: NA; v_gene: TRBV6-1; abundance: NA; CDR3aa: CASSERSYSSNQPQHF; CDR3nt: TGTGCCAGCAGTGAACGGTCGTATTCCTCTAATCAGCCCCAGCATTTT
j_gene: TRBJ1-1; d_gene: NA; v_gene: TRBV30; abundance: once; CDR3aa: CAWAPTGNTEAFF; CDR3nt: TGTGCCTGGGCCCCGACAGGGAACACTGAAGCTTTCTTT
j_gene: TRBJ1-6; d_gene: TRBD1; v_gene: TRBV18; abundance: NA; CDR3aa: CASSPRTGSSYNSPLHF; CDR3nt: TGTGCCAGCTCACCAAGGACAGGAAGTTCCTATAATTCACCCCTCCACTTT
j_gene: TRBJ2-3; d_gene: NA; v_gene: TRBV24-1; abundance: NA; CDR3aa: CATSATPEGIGTDTQYF; CDR3nt: TGTGCCACCAGTGCGACCCCGGAGGGGATTGGGACAGATACGCAGTATTTT
j_gene: TRBJ1-4; d_gene: NA; v_gene: TRBV6-1; abundance: NA; CDR3aa: CASSVKQGTTNEKLFF; CDR3nt: TGTGCCAGCAGTGTCAAGCAGGGAACAACTAATGAAAAACTGTTTTTT
j_gene: TRBJ1-2; d_gene: NA; v_gene: TRBV6-5; abundance: NA; CDR3aa: CASSYGGINDGYTF; CDR3nt: TGTGCCAGCAGTTACGGCGGTATCAATGATGGCTACACCTTC
j_gene: TRBJ2-5; d_gene: NA; v_gene: TRBV7-9; abundance: NA; CDR3aa: CASRVQGLGETQYF; CDR3nt: TGTGCCAGCCGTGTGCAGGGGTTGGGGGAGACCCAGTACTTC
j_gene: TRBJ1-4; d_gene: TRBD1; v_gene: TRBV6-5; abundance: NA; CDR3aa: CASRTKGQGNEKLFF; CDR3nt: TGTGCCAGCAGAACAAAAGGACAGGGTAATGAAAAACTGTTTTTT
j_gene: TRBJ1-1; d_gene: TRBD1; v_gene: TRBV28; abundance: NA; CDR3aa: CASRRTGGRTEAFF; CDR3nt: TGTGCCAGCAGACGGACAGGGGGCCGGACTGAAGCTTTCTTT
j_gene: TRBJ1-2; d_gene: TRBD1; v_gene: TRBV13; abundance: NA; CDR3aa: CASSSMTGGDYGYTF; CDR3nt: TGTGCCAGCAGCTCAATGACAGGGGGCGACTATGGCTACACCTTC
j_gene: TRBJ2-3; d_gene: TRBD1; v_gene: TRBV19; abundance: NA; CDR3aa: CASSIFGGTGSPDTQYF; CDR3nt: TGTGCCAGTAGTATATTTGGGGGGACAGGGTCACCAGATACGCAGTATTTT
j_gene: TRBJ1-6; d_gene: NA; v_gene: TRBV18; abundance: few; CDR3aa: CASSPLHGGRRYSPLHF; CDR3nt: TGTGCCAGCTCACCACTACACGGAGGCAGGAGGTATTCACCCCTCCACTTT
j_gene: TRBJ2-3; d_gene: TRBD1; v_gene: TRBV18; abundance: NA; CDR3aa: CASSPTRGQTDTQYF; CDR3nt: TGTGCCAGCTCACCCACCAGGGGGCAAACAGATACGCAGTATTTT
j_gene: TRBJ1-4; d_gene: TRBD1; v_gene: TRBV15; abundance: NA; CDR3aa: CATSRSRQGGSEKLFF; CDR3nt: TGTGCCACCAGCAGGTCGCGACAGGGAGGTTCTGAAAAACTGTTTTTT
j_gene: TRBJ1-6; d_gene: NA; v_gene: TRBV10-3; abundance: NA; CDR3aa: CAISPFQPGGSSPLHF; CDR3nt: TGTGCCATCAGCCCCTTTCAACCTGGGGGCTCTTCACCCCTCCACTTT
j_gene: TRBJ2-7; d_gene: NA; v_gene: TRBV30; abundance: NA; CDR3aa: CAWNRGIRNEQYF; CDR3nt: TGTGCCTGGAATAGGGGTATCAGGAACGAGCAGTACTTC
j_gene: TRBJ2-3; d_gene: NA; v_gene: TRBV7-2; abundance: once; CDR3aa: CASSTAARWRGFYTDTQYF; CDR3nt: TGTGCCAGCAGTACCGCGGCTAGATGGCGGGGCTTTTACACAGATACGCAGTATTTT
j_gene: TRBJ2-3; d_gene: TRBD2; v_gene: TRBV7-8; abundance: NA; CDR3aa: CASSPTPLAGVKDTQYF; CDR3nt: TGTGCCAGCAGCCCTACCCCACTAGCGGGAGTAAAAGATACGCAGTATTTT